This record looks at one T cell receptor beta chain sequence and its context. Its cognate antigen is unknown. One end of the junction varies from germline; a read error may be responsible. These data belong to a study of a mutant IDH1 vaccine in newly diagnosed glioma. Produced via immunoSEQ multiplex PCR; TCRdb's table is partial and in-frame only. The data contain 90,000 to 100,000 clones, nearly 90% of them singletons. Sample time point: week 47, end of study. Each dose of the vaccine consisted of 300 ug of mutant IDH1 20-mer peptide, with topical imiquimod. The sequence was obtained from a woman in her forties or fifties with glioma. The sample consisted of PBMCs, taken from a glioma patient whose treatment included an IDH1 peptide vaccine.

DNA of the CDR3: TGTGCTAGCAGCTCTACAGGGGGTGGAGAGCAGTACTTC. Its protein product is CASSSTGGGEQYF. The rearrangement joins TRBV7-7 to TRBJ2-7; 8 bases match TRBD1. CDR3 length equals 13 residues. In germline, CDR1 is SSHAT, CDR2 FNYEAQ (reference sequence).